The sample holds a few counts of the clone carrying this TCR beta chain. Its antigen is as yet unknown. The data stem from a study of cytomegalovirus exposure and HLA in healthy donors. Study results and caveats: Several V segments, TRBV6-2 and TRBV6-3 among them, could not be told apart and were dropped. When analyzed later, a missense DCLRE1C variant was found to be linked to TCR beta V- and J-gene trimming.

Germline assignment: CDR1 MGHRA and CDR2 YSYEKL. The CDR3 is made up of 14 amino acids. Trimming took 1 base from V and 6 from J; bases not matched to a gene: 4. PCR amplification relied on 60 Vbeta primers (plus 13 Jbeta primers). Profiled with immunoSEQ multiplex PCR; TCRdb holds only in-frame clones, not every one. The profile shows approximately 100,000 clones, about 79% of them singletons. The rearrangement links TRBV4-1 to TRBJ2-3; 7 nucleotides line up with TRBD2. Sequencing used PBMCs. The sequence was collected from a female donor in good health and CMV-seropositive. The CDR3 loop reads CASSQVAGVDTQYF. CDR3 nucleotide sequence: TGCGCCAGCAGCCAAGTGGCGGGAGTGGATACGCAGTATTTT.